These T cell receptor beta chains were read from a single sample in a study of cytomegalovirus exposure and HLA in healthy donors. Measured with immunoSEQ multiplex PCR; TCRdb has only the in-frame clones, and not every one. The sample has some 130,000 clones, 65% to 80% seen once. Specimen: PBMCs. The receptors were gathered from a man in his forties or fifties in good health and CMV-seropositive. CDR3s include the opening cysteine and the closing phenylalanine or tryptophan. A D gene is named only where the DNA matches it firmly. Size tells how often a clone was seen (once, few, many) or the class of an expanded clone, and some rows leave it out.

V gene: TRBV7-9
CDR3 length: 18
D gene: TRBD2
clone size: .
J gene: TRBJ2-5
CDR3 DNA: TGTGCCAGCAGACGACCATGGACTAGCGGAGGGGACCAAGAGACCCAGTACTTC
CDR3 protein: CASRRPWTSGGDQETQYF

V gene: TRBV5-1
CDR3 length: 12
D gene: TRBD1
clone size: .
J gene: TRBJ1-1
CDR3 DNA: TGCGCCAGCAGCCCGGGACAGGGGCAGGTTTTCTTT
CDR3 protein: CASSPGQGQVFF

V gene: TRBV28
CDR3 length: 14
D gene: TRBD1
clone size: .
J gene: TRBJ2-7
CDR3 DNA: TGTGCCAGCAGTTGGACAGGGATCGTCTACGAGCAGTACTTC
CDR3 protein: CASSWTGIVYEQYF

V gene: TRBV21-1
CDR3 length: 16
D gene: .
clone size: once
J gene: TRBJ2-7
CDR3 DNA: TGTGCCAGCAGCAAAGGGAGGGACCCTATCGCCTACGAGCAGTACTTC
CDR3 protein: CASSKGRDPIAYEQYF

V gene: TRBV6-4
CDR3 length: 15
D gene: TRBD1
clone size: .
J gene: TRBJ1-5
CDR3 DNA: TGTGCCAGCAGTGACGGGACAGGAGGCAATCAGCCCCAGCATTTT
CDR3 protein: CASSDGTGGNQPQHF

V gene: TRBV6-5
CDR3 length: 13
D gene: .
clone size: .
J gene: TRBJ2-7
CDR3 DNA: TGTGCCAGCAGACCGCCAGGGTCCCACGAGCAGTACTTC
CDR3 protein: CASRPPGSHEQYF

V gene: TRBV11-2
CDR3 length: 17
D gene: .
clone size: .
J gene: TRBJ1-2
CDR3 DNA: TGTGCCAGCAGCTTAGAATCGTACAGGCCCGGGGGGCCTGGCTACACCTTC
CDR3 protein: CASSLESYRPGGPGYTF

V gene: TRBV10-2
CDR3 length: 15
D gene: .
clone size: .
J gene: TRBJ2-1
CDR3 DNA: TGCGCCAGCAGTGACACAGGGCTAACTCCGGGTGAGCAGTTCTTC
CDR3 protein: CASSDTGLTPGEQFF

V gene: TRBV19
CDR3 length: 14
D gene: TRBD2
clone size: .
J gene: TRBJ2-1
CDR3 DNA: TGTGCCACACTAGCGGGGGGGGGTTTGAATGAGCAGTTCTTC
CDR3 protein: CATLAGGGLNEQFF

V gene: TRBV2
CDR3 length: 15
D gene: .
clone size: .
J gene: TRBJ1-5
CDR3 DNA: TGTGCCAGCAGTGACTTACAGAATAGCAATCAGCCCCAGCATTTT
CDR3 protein: CASSDLQNSNQPQHF

V gene: TRBV10-3
CDR3 length: 16
D gene: .
clone size: .
J gene: TRBJ2-7
CDR3 DNA: TGTGCCATCAGTGAGTCGTTGGTCGTAGGGGGCTACGAGCAGTACTTC
CDR3 protein: CAISESLVVGGYEQYF

V gene: TRBV6-5
CDR3 length: 15
D gene: .
clone size: .
J gene: TRBJ2-1
CDR3 DNA: TGTGCCAGCAGTTCCAGGCCTTTCTCCCCCAACGAACAGTTCTTC
CDR3 protein: CASSSRPFSPNEQFF

V gene: TRBV18
CDR3 length: 14
D gene: TRBD1
clone size: .
J gene: TRBJ1-2
CDR3 DNA: TGTGCCAGCTCACCGGGACAGGCGGACTATGGCTACACCTTC
CDR3 protein: CASSPGQADYGYTF

V gene: TRBV5-1
CDR3 length: 14
D gene: .
clone size: .
J gene: TRBJ2-2
CDR3 DNA: TGCGCCAGCAGCGCGCAGGTGTCCACCGGGGAGCTGTTTTTT
CDR3 protein: CASSAQVSTGELFF